The 16 T cell receptor beta chains in this list originate from one sample, sequenced in a study of blood T cell repertoires in COVID-19. This table comes from immunoSEQ multiplex PCR, and its TCRdb copy is limited to in-frame clones, with some not included. Of just over 300,000 clones in the sample, 85% to 90% are singletons; the top ten hold 1.8%. The sample comprised peripheral blood. These TCRs come from a woman between 25 and 40 years old with COVID-19, enrolled during active disease.

V and J are TRBV29-1 and TRBJ1-2; D not certain. CDR3 length: 14 residues. Looked up from germline, CDR1 is SQVTM and CDR2 is ANQGSEA. Between the trimmed V and J ends, which lost 7 bases and 3 bases, there was a span of 18 bases. The CDR3 sequence is CSAGPLQKDYGYTF. In DNA, the CDR3 is TGCAGCGCTGGCCCCTTACAGAAGGACTATGGCTACACCTTC.

Concerning this clone itself: The identical CDR3 is also encoded by other nucleotide sequences in the sample. The chain is built from TRBV19 and TRBJ2-1, with a weak D call TRBD1 (7 bases). The CDR3 consists of 15 residues. Germline lookup yields CDR1 LNHDA and CDR2 SQIVND (reference sequence). V was pared by 1 base and J by 1 base, with 8 bases between. As DNA, the CDR3 is TGTGCCAGTAGTATAGCAGGGGGGTCCTACAATGAGCAGTTCTTC. Protein product: CASSIAGGSYNEQFF.

This clone was recorded a few times. The chain joins TRBV18 to TRBJ1-5, with 9 bases aligning to TRBD1. CDR1 is KGHSH, CDR2 LQKENI, per germline. J was trimmed by 4 bases and V by 3 bases; bases with no gene match: 7. The CDR3 spans 16 residues. The CDR3 bases are TGTGCCAGCTCACCCACCTTGGGACAGGGAAATCAGCCCCAGCATTTT. Its protein product is CASSPTLGQGNQPQHF.

The chain employs TRBV2 and TRBJ2-7; 7 bases match TRBD1. Germline CDR1 SNHLY, CDR2 FYNNEI. The CDR3 is made up of 13 amino acids. J lost 2 bases, V lost 6 bases, and 4 bases had no gene match. The CDR3 DNA reads as TGTGCCAGCAGATCGACAGGGACCTACGAGCAGTACGTC. This translates into CASRSTGTYEQYV.

This clone was found a few times. The rearrangement joins TRBV4-1 to TRBJ2-5, with a possible D match to TRBD2 (5 bases). With 6 bases removed from V and 6 bases from J, the gap between germline ends came to 20 bases. Germline V lookup: CDR1 MGHRA, CDR2 YSYEKL. The CDR3 sequence is 15 residues long. The CDR3 DNA follows: TGCGCCAGCAGTCCACAACTAGTATTTTCGAAGACCCAGTACTTC. This sequence encodes CASSPQLVFSKTQYF.

The chain combines TRBV19 with TRBJ2-1, with D possibly being TRBD2 (5 bases). CDR1 is LNHDA and CDR2 is SQIVND in the germline V gene (reference sequence). V dropped 4 bases and J dropped 3 bases, with 10 bases sitting between them. This CDR3 has 14 amino acids. CDR3 bases: TGTGCCAGTAGTACGGGATCACTCTACAATGAGCAGTTCTTC. Translation gives CASSTGSLYNEQFF.

The rearrangement links TRBV19 to TRBJ1-5; possibly TRBD1 for D (6 bases). The germline CDR1 and CDR2 sequences are LNHDA and SQIVND (reference sequence). V dropped 3 bases and J dropped 3 bases, with 12 bases sitting between them. This CDR3 contains 15 residues. The CDR3 DNA reads as TGTGCCAGTAGTATGGGTCAGGGGATCAATCAGCCCCAGCATTTT. This encodes CASSMGQGINQPQHF.

This sequence joins TRBV12-5 and TRBJ2-5; D may be TRBD1 (5 bases). Germline CDR1 and CDR2: LGHNT and FRNRAP. The CDR3 runs 13 residues. With 8 bases removed from V and 5 bases from J, the gap between germline ends came to 15 bases. The CDR3 region has the DNA TGTGCTAGTTCCCCAGGGAAGGGTGAGACCCAGTACTTC. Translating gives CASSPGKGETQYF.

The chain carries TRBV5-5 and TRBJ2-3; D remains unclear. Germline V CDR1 and CDR2: SGHKS, YYEKEE (reference sequence). This CDR3 spans 13 amino acids. V lost 2 bases and J lost 6, with 10 bases in between. CDR3 in amino acids: CASSFSNWDTQYF. CDR3 in DNA: TGTGCCAGCAGCTTCTCGAACTGGGATACGCAGTATTTT. The whole variable domain, remainder taken from reference TRBV5-5 and TRBJ2-3, is DAGVTQSPTHLIKTRGQQVTLRCSPISGHKSVSWYQQVLGQGPQFIFQYYEKEERGRGNFPDRFSARQFPNYSSELNVNALLLGDSALYLCASSFSNWDTQYFGPGTRLTVL.

This clone showed up just once. This chain uses TRBV4-3 with TRBJ1-2, with D unresolved. The CDR3 runs 15 residues. Germline V gives CDR1 LGHNA, CDR2 YSLEER. V shed 0 bases and J shed 4 bases, with 12 bases lying between them. The CDR3 nucleotides are TGCGCCAGCAGCCAAGAGTCAAGCGCAAGCTATGGCTACACCTTC. Protein product: CASSQESSASYGYTF.

The chain links TRBV10-3 to TRBJ1-5; no definite D call. This CDR3 is built from 15 residues. The germline CDR1 and CDR2 sequences are ENHRY and SYGVKD. Trimming cost V 10 bases and J 0 bases, with 16 bases left between them. CDR3 sequence (DNA): TGTGCCACCAAGGATGGTAGCCATAGCAATCAGCCCCAGCATTTT. Its protein product is CATKDGSHSNQPQHF.

This sequence joins TRBV15 and TRBJ1-6; 8 positions match TRBD1. The CDR3 is 15 amino acids. V gave up 4 bases and J gave up 6 bases; unmatched junction bases: 5. The germline V gene encodes CDR1 LNHNV and CDR2 YYDKDF (reference sequence). In DNA form, the CDR3 reads TGTGCCACCAGCATCCGGACAGGGAGTAATTCACCCCTCCACTTT. Amino acid sequence: CATSIRTGSNSPLHF.

The chain carries TRBV27 and TRBJ1-5; D is perhaps TRBD1 (6 bases). V was clipped by 2 bases and J by 5 bases, with 10 bases between them. The CDR3 covers 14 residues. Germline V lookup: CDR1 MNHEY, CDR2 SMNVEV (reference sequence). CDR3 region: CASSLGAGDQPQHF. The CDR3 region has the DNA TGTGCCAGCAGTTTAGGGGCAGGGGATCAGCCCCAGCATTTT.

DNA for the CDR3: TGTGCCAGCAGTTCTACCTTGGGACAGGGTCACGGCTACACCTTC. Translated, it gives CASSSTLGQGHGYTF. The rearrangement joins TRBV5-4 to TRBJ1-2; TRBD1 aligns across 9 bases. From germline, CDR1 is SGHNT and CDR2 YYREEE (reference sequence). Germline trimming cut 5 bases from V and 8 bases from J; bases unmatched to any gene: 13. The CDR3 is 15 residues long.

J is TRBJ1-1 and V is TRBV29-1, with unresolved D. The V and J ends lost 4 bases and 3 bases respectively, with 15 bases between them. The CDR3 is 14 residues long. Germline V CDR1 and CDR2: SQVTM, ANQGSEA. The CDR3 region has the DNA TGCAGCGTTGGTACGTGGGGAGCGGACACTGAAGCTTTCTTT. Its protein is CSVGTWGADTEAFF. The full variable domain, rest sourced from reference TRBV29-1 and TRBJ1-1, is SAVISQKPSRDICQRGTSLTIQCQVDSQVTMMFWYRQQPGQSLTLIATANQGSEATYESGFVIDKFPISRPNLTFSTLTVSNMSPEDSSIYLCSVGTWGADTEAFFGQGTRLTVV.

The chain's CDR3 is CAWSVRGQPQHF. CDR3 in DNA: TGTGCCTGGAGTGTGCGGGGCCAGCCCCAGCATTTT. The chain is built from TRBV30 and TRBJ1-5; D perhaps matches TRBD1 (5 bases). This CDR3 has 12 amino acids. Germline CDR1 is GTSNPN and CDR2 is SVGIG (reference sequence). V shed 0 bases and J shed 7 bases, with 7 bases lying between them.